Listed below are T cell receptor beta chains from one sample, sequenced in a study of T cell responses to AZD1222 COVID-19 vaccine. Assay used: immunoSEQ multiplex PCR; TCRdb lists only in-frame clones, some missing. The sample yields around 150,000 clones, almost 90% seen once. Here the sequenced sample was peripheral blood, taken on day 0 of AZD1222 vaccination. The receptors were sampled from an adult in good health. The conserved cysteine and the conserved F or W are not part of the CDR3 here. Expanded clones are given a class, and other clones once, few, many or no size at all.

TRBJ1-2 | . | TRBV7-3 | ASSPRFDGNVYGYT
TRBJ2-1 | . | TRBV29-1 | SVDKVYNEQF
TRBJ1-1 | . | TRBV6-5 | ASSYGQGALNTEAF
TRBJ2-1 | . | TRBV18 | ASSPLIDEQF
TRBJ1-1 | . | TRBV4-3 | ASSQSGQGEAF
TRBJ2-1 | . | TRBV9 | ASSPLAGVENEQF
TRBJ1-1 | . | TRBV9 | ASSPDLLQGAAEAF
TRBJ1-5 | . | TRBV15 | ATSRDPQPSPEPQH
TRBJ2-7 | . | TRBV24-1 | ATSDSDRVVREQY
TRBJ2-7 | . | TRBV7-2 | ASSLTGGGYEQY
TRBJ2-6 | . | TRBV13 | ASSLGPSIGANVLT
TRBJ1-2 | . | TRBV28 | ASSLTLNYGYT
TRBJ2-7 | few | TRBV28 | ASNLKERESHEQY
TRBJ2-5 | . | TRBV7-2 | ASSYSYQETQY
TRBJ1-2 | . | TRBV7-2 | ASRPRDSIAYT
TRBJ2-1 | . | TRBV11-3 | ASSLGRYNEQF
TRBJ2-7 | . | TRBV11-3 | ASSQDGEQY
TRBJ2-5 | . | TRBV18 | ASSHGPRQETQY
TRBJ1-1 | . | TRBV5-1 | ASSLGGNTEAF
TRBJ1-6 | . | TRBV5-4 | ASSFEGGNSPLH
TRBJ2-7 | . | TRBV28 | ASRNPGTGHSYEQY
TRBJ2-6 | once | TRBV12-5 | ASGSLQGYEGANVLT
TRBJ1-2 | . | TRBV4-2 | ASSQETGVYVYGYT